This T cell receptor beta chain was sequenced for a study of beta chain features in type 1 diabetes. Findings and caveats of the study: People with Type 1 diabetes carried modestly yet significantly shorter TCRB CDR3s in all four CD4+ subsets. There was a possibility that cDNA sequencing over-represented cells with high TCR expression. A pattern of fewer insertions and more deletions at VDJ junctions was seen in type 1 diabetes patients.

Since all of the isolated RNA was reverse transcribed, expressed TCRB transcripts were what got sequenced. Samples of naive, central memory and regulatory T cells yielded a mean of about 3.7 million reads. Method: immunoSEQ multiplex PCR; TCRdb's copy keeps in-frame clones and lacks some. The table shows about 180,000 clones, with 10% to 15% occurring only once. To note about this clone: Its specificity is not known.

This CDR3 is 14 amino acids long. Germline loops: CDR1 SGHKS, CDR2 YYEKEE (reference sequence). V was clipped by 3 bases and J by 0 bases, with 7 bases between them. The genes are TRBV5-5 and TRBJ1-5, with D perhaps matching TRBD1 (6 bases). This receptor was obtained from a woman under 30 in good health. The sequencing sample was made of central memory CD4+ T cells from blood. The CDR3 DNA reads as TGTGCCAGCAGCTGGACAGATAGCAATCAGCCCCAGCATTTT. Translation gives CASSWTDSNQPQHF.